What follows are 30 T cell receptor beta chains derived from one specimen sequenced in a study of blood T cell repertoires in COVID-19. The data were produced by immunoSEQ multiplex PCR, yet TCRdb's version contains in-frame clones alone and is incomplete. This sample carries 220,000 or so clones, around four fifths of them seen once, and the ten largest clones take 1.5% to 2%. Sequenced input: peripheral blood. The receptors stem from a woman aged 80 or over with acute or convalescent COVID-19.

The chain uses TRBV23-1 and TRBJ2-2; D is possibly TRBD2 (6 bases). TRBV23-1 is flagged as an ORF with uncertain function. V was pared by 6 bases and J by 2 bases, with 13 bases between. The CDR3 covers 15 residues. As DNA, the CDR3 is TGCGCCAGCAGGCAACGGGACTTTAACACCGGGGAGCTGTTTTTT. Residues: CASRQRDFNTGELFF.

This clone was found once. The genes are TRBV6-2 or TRBV6-3 and TRBJ2-7, with a weak D call TRBD1 (5 bases). Trimming shortened V by 5 bases and J by 2 bases, and 10 bases separated the two germline ends. The CDR3 is 13 residues long. Per germline, CDR1 MNHEY and CDR2 SVGEGT. The CDR3 protein is CASSRPTAYEQYF. The CDR3 DNA is TGTGCCAGCAGTCGACCGACAGCCTACGAGCAGTACTTC.

The chain is built from TRBV6-6 and TRBJ2-7, with TRBD1 matching over 9 bases. The germline gives CDR1 MNHNY, CDR2 SVGAGI (reference sequence). Germline trimming cut 2 bases from V and 3 bases from J; bases unmatched to any gene: 5. This CDR3 has 15 amino acids. The CDR3 loop reads CASSYPGQGIYEQYF. The CDR3 DNA sequence: TGTGCCAGCAGTTACCCTGGACAGGGGATCTACGAGCAGTACTTC.

The rearrangement links TRBV9 to TRBJ1-5, with D tentatively TRBD1 (6 bases). Trimming took 0 bases from V and 6 from J, leaving 13 bases between them. Looked up from germline, CDR1 is SGDLS and CDR2 is YYNGEE. The CDR3 covers 15 residues. The CDR3 DNA follows: TGTGCCAGCAGCGTAGCAGGGGCCCCGGGTCAGCCCCAGCATTTT. This translates into CASSVAGAPGQPQHF.

This chain joins TRBV25-1 and TRBJ2-1; weak D call: TRBD2 (6 bases). The CDR3 is 16 residues long. The germline CDR1 and CDR2 sequences are MGHDK and SYGVNS. With 4 bases removed from V and 6 bases from J, the gap between germline ends came to 19 bases. Here the CDR3 DNA reads TGTGCCAGCAGTGGATCCCGGGACTCTGGGGGCAATGAGCAGTTCTTC. Translation: CASSGSRDSGGNEQFF.

This clone has a single count. V usage is TRBV5-4 and J usage is TRBJ1-3, with a weak D call TRBD1 (6 bases). This CDR3 comprises 16 residues. Germline V CDR1 and CDR2: SGHNT, YYREEE (reference sequence). V was shortened by 1 base and J by 2 bases, with 13 bases between the two germline ends. In nucleotides, the CDR3 is TGTGCCAGCAGCTTGAAAGGGGGAAGTGCTGGAAACACCATATATTTT. It translates to CASSLKGGSAGNTIYF.

The chain employs TRBV14 and TRBJ1-2, with TRBD1 as a possible D gene (6 bases). The V and J ends lost 2 bases and 3 bases respectively, with 13 bases between them. Per the germline V gene, CDR1 is SGHDN and CDR2 is FVKESK. This CDR3 is built from 15 residues. CDR3 DNA sequence: TGTGCCAGCAGCCAATCCCTACAGGGCTACTATGGCTACACCTTC. This codes for CASSQSLQGYYGYTF. Based on the CDR3 plus reference TRBV14 and TRBJ1-2, the full variable domain is EAGVTQFPSHSVIEKGQTVTLRCDPISGHDNLYWYRRVMGKEIKFLLHFVKESKQDESGMPNNRFLAERTGGTYSTLKVQPAELEDSGVYFCASSQSLQGYYGYTFGSGTRLTVV.

The chain combines TRBV7-3 with TRBJ2-2, with a possible D match to TRBD2 (7 bases). The CDR3 runs 16 residues. Germline assignment: CDR1 SGHTA and CDR2 FQGTGA. V was trimmed by 4 bases and J by 3 bases, leaving 15 bases between them. The CDR3 protein is CASSSMVGGHTGELFF. As DNA, the CDR3 is TGTGCCAGCAGCTCCATGGTGGGGGGGCACACCGGGGAGCTGTTTTTT.

The genes are TRBV15 and TRBJ1-1, with D perhaps matching TRBD1 (5 bases). V was shortened by 0 bases and J by 4 bases, with 9 bases between the two germline ends. The length of the CDR3 is 14 residues. Germline loops: CDR1 LNHNV, CDR2 YYDKDF (reference sequence). The chain's CDR3 is CATSRDPGGTEAFF. DNA for the CDR3: TGTGCCACCAGCAGAGATCCGGGGGGCACTGAAGCTTTCTTT.

The V gene is TRBV6-2 or TRBV6-3, the J gene TRBJ2-1; D remains ambiguous. With 5 bases removed from V and 10 bases from J, the gap between germline ends came to 15 bases. Per germline, CDR1 MNHEY and CDR2 SVGEGT. The CDR3 extends over 13 amino acids. CDR3 DNA: TGTGCCAGCAGTCCCTCCCTTTACCAGGAGCAGTTCTTC. Its protein is CASSPSLYQEQFF.

This sequence joins TRBV19 and TRBJ2-2, with 12 bases fitting TRBD1. Germline CDR1 and CDR2: LNHDA and SQIVND (reference sequence). The CDR3 runs to 19 residues. V shed 6 bases, J shed 2 bases, and the junction held 13 bases outside the gene matches. Here the CDR3 reads CASRFPGQGAQYNTGELFF. The CDR3 DNA follows: TGTGCCAGTAGATTCCCGGGACAGGGGGCCCAATATAACACCGGGGAGCTGTTTTTT.

V usage is TRBV9 and J usage is TRBJ2-7; TRBD1 is a possible D gene (6 bases). Germline V gene lookup returns CDR1 SGDLS and CDR2 YYNGEE. Trimming cost V 0 bases and J 0 bases, with 16 bases left between them. The CDR3 has 17 residues. The CDR3 nucleotides read TGTGCCAGCAGCGTAGTCATGGGGGACACCGTCTCCTACGAGCAGTACTTC. Protein product: CASSVVMGDTVSYEQYF.

This chain uses TRBV4-1 with TRBJ2-7, with 7 bases lining up with TRBD2. Losses at the gene ends were 0 bases for V and 7 bases for J; bases not matched to a gene: 9. CDR3 length equals 15 residues. Germline values: CDR1 MGHRA, CDR2 YSYEKL. CDR3 sequence (DNA): TGCGCCAGCAGCCAAGAAACCCTTAGGACTAGAGAGCAGTACTTC. Its translation is CASSQETLRTREQYF.

CDR3 DNA sequence: TGTGCCAGCAGCTATAGCGGGGCGAGCACAGATACGCAGTATTTT. This codes for CASSYSGASTDTQYF. The chain links TRBV7-3 to TRBJ2-3, with 8 bases lining up with TRBD2. The germline V gene encodes CDR1 SGHTA and CDR2 FQGTGA. This CDR3 region has 15 residues. The V gene end was trimmed by 4 bases and the J gene end by 0 bases; junction bases not matched to a gene: 3.

The V call is TRBV30, the J call TRBJ1-1; D may be TRBD1 (5 bases). Per the germline V gene, CDR1 is GTSNPN and CDR2 is SVGIG (reference sequence). CDR3 length equals 13 residues. Trimming shortened V by 2 bases and J by 3 bases, and 10 bases separated the two germline ends. The CDR3 DNA reads TGTGCCTGGAGTATGGGGCTGGACACTGAAGCTTTCTTT. Translation: CAWSMGLDTEAFF. Looking up the rest from reference TRBV30 and TRBJ1-1 gives the full variable domain: SQTIHQWPATLVQPVGSPLSLECTVEGTSNPNLYWYRQAAGRGLQLLFYSVGIGQISSEVPQNLSASRPQDRQFILSSKKLLLSDSGFYLCAWSMGLDTEAFFGQGTRLTVV.

The chain links TRBV14 to TRBJ1-2, with 10 bases identical to TRBD1. Germline values: CDR1 SGHDN, CDR2 FVKESK. CDR3 size: 16 residues. V was clipped by 1 base and J by 8 bases; unmatched bases: 10. The DNA of the CDR3 is TGTGCCAGCAGCCAAGTGGGAGAGGGACAGGGGCGCGGCTACACCTTC. It translates to CASSQVGEGQGRGYTF.

The CDR3 nucleotides are TGTGCCAGCAGCTTAGTTGGCGAGCGGATCACAGATACGCAGTATTTT. It codes for CASSLVGERITDTQYF. The V and J genes are TRBV7-2 and TRBJ2-3; tentatively, D is TRBD2 (5 bases). The CDR3 is made up of 16 amino acids. Germline lookup yields CDR1 SGHTA and CDR2 FQGNSA. V lost 1 base, J lost 2 bases, and 13 bases lay in between.

Only a few counts were recorded for this clone. CDR3 DNA: TGTGCCAGCAGTGAGAAGGGGGCTATCGGCGAGCAGTACTTC. Amino acids: CASSEKGAIGEQYF. V is TRBV6-1 and J is TRBJ2-7; 7 bases are shared with TRBD1. This CDR3 contains 14 residues. Per the germline V gene, CDR1 is MNHNS and CDR2 is SASEGT. With V trimmed by 3 bases and J by 6 bases, 8 bases remained unmatched.

The gene calls are TRBV5-1 and TRBJ2-6; D remains ambiguous. Germline values: CDR1 SGHRS, CDR2 YFSETQ. V was cut by 4 bases and J by 1 base, with 9 bases left in between. The CDR3 runs 15 residues. The CDR3 sequence: CASSRENSGANVLTF. In nucleotides, the CDR3 is TGCGCCAGCAGCCGAGAGAATTCTGGGGCCAACGTCCTGACTTTC.

The CDR3 loop is CASSFLPGAGETQYF. The CDR3 coding sequence is TGTGCCAGCAGCTTCCTCCCGGGAGCTGGTGAGACCCAGTACTTC. The chain employs TRBV11-2 and TRBJ2-5; D perhaps matches TRBD2 (6 bases). V lost 3 bases, J lost 5 bases, and 16 bases lay in between. CDR3 length: 15 amino acids. Germline CDR1 is SGHAT and CDR2 is FQNNGV. The entire variable domain, with the rest obtained from reference TRBV11-2 and TRBJ2-5, is as follows: EAGVAQSPRYKIIEKRQSVAFWCNPISGHATLYWYQQILGQGPKLLIQFQNNGVVDDSQLPKDRFSAERLKGVDSTLKIQPAKLEDSAVYLCASSFLPGAGETQYFGPGTRLLVL.

The chain couples TRBV5-3 to TRBJ2-7; 9 nucleotides line up with TRBD1. TRBV5-3 is labeled an ORF, and its function is uncertain. The V and J ends lost 2 bases and 4 bases, in that order; junction bases with no gene match: 13. The CDR3 loop spans 17 amino acids. The CDR3 nucleotides are TGTGCCAGAAGCTTTACCTTGATCCCGGGACAGGGATACGAGCAGTACTTC. Its protein product is CARSFTLIPGQGYEQYF.

This rearrangement joins TRBV11-3 to TRBJ2-1; D is undetermined. Trimming took off 1 base at V and 9 bases at J, with 16 bases between the two ends. The CDR3 length is 15 residues. Germline V CDR1 and CDR2: SGHNT, YENEEA. The CDR3 reads CASSLVSFRGGEQFF. CDR3 bases: TGTGCCAGCAGCTTAGTCAGCTTTCGAGGTGGTGAGCAGTTCTTC.

V gene TRBV28 combines with J gene TRBJ1-5; D ambiguous. The V end was cut by 7 bases, the J end by 0 bases, with 4 bases between. The CDR3 extends over 12 amino acids. Germline CDR1 MDHEN, CDR2 SYDVKM. CDR3 in DNA: TGTGCCAGCACAGTTAGCAATCAGCCCCAGCATTTT. It specifies CASTVSNQPQHF.

The chain employs TRBV5-8 and TRBJ1-1, with D possibly being TRBD1 (6 bases). This CDR3 has 12 residues. CDR1 is SGHTS and CDR2 is YDEGEE in the germline V gene. V dropped 3 bases and J dropped 11 bases, with 14 bases sitting between them. The CDR3 sequence: CASSSQGKQAFF. DNA of the CDR3: TGTGCCAGCAGCTCCCAGGGGAAACAGGCTTTCTTT.

The chain has TRBV7-6 and TRBJ1-3; the D is unclear. CDR3 length: 12 residues. Trimming pared 2 bases from V and 4 bases from J, leaving 3 bases between. The germline CDR1 and CDR2 sequences are SGHVS and FNYEAQ. The CDR3 reads CASSLQGNTIYF. Here the CDR3 DNA reads TGTGCCAGCAGCTTACAGGGAAACACCATATATTTT.

The CDR3 is CASRTSGVYEQYF. CDR3 DNA: TGTGCCAGTAGGACTAGCGGGGTTTACGAGCAGTACTTC. This rearrangement joins TRBV7-2 to TRBJ2-7; TRBD2 aligns across 12 bases. With 9 bases clipped from V and 4 bases from J, the junction kept 4 bases outside the gene matches. Looked up from germline, CDR1 is SGHTA and CDR2 is FQGNSA. The CDR3 spans 13 residues.

The chain is built from TRBV7-2 and TRBJ2-1; D is unclear. The germline V gene encodes CDR1 SGHTA and CDR2 FQGNSA. CDR3 length: 14 amino acids. Trimming cost V 3 bases and J 7 bases, with 13 bases left between them. CDR3 region: CASSFYRPENEQFF. CDR3 coding DNA: TGTGCCAGCAGCTTCTACCGCCCGGAGAATGAGCAGTTCTTC.

The CDR3 here is CASSPDMGGYNEQFF. The CDR3 DNA reads TGTGCCAGCAGCCCCGACATGGGGGGCTACAATGAGCAGTTCTTC. The genes are TRBV7-9 and TRBJ2-1, with D perhaps TRBD2 (6 bases). V was clipped by 5 bases and J by 3 bases, with 14 bases between them. The length of the CDR3 is 15 residues. CDR1 and CDR2 from the germline V gene are SEHNR and FQNEAQ (reference sequence).

The DNA for the CDR3 is TGTGCCAGCAGTTACGGGGGCAGGGGTAATGAGCAGTTCTTC. Protein product: CASSYGGRGNEQFF. The chain uses TRBV6-2 or TRBV6-3 and TRBJ2-1; a possible D gene is TRBD1 (6 bases). The CDR3 covers 14 residues. V was clipped by 2 bases and J by 7 bases, with 12 bases between them. Germline V lookup: CDR1 MNHEY, CDR2 SVGEGT.

The rearrangement uses TRBV3-1 (or the pseudogene TRBV3-2) and TRBJ1-1, with D unresolved. The V end was cut by 2 bases, the J end by 4 bases, with 8 bases between. The CDR3 consists of 13 residues. Germline lookup yields CDR1 LGHDT and CDR2 YNNKEL (reference sequence). This CDR3 is CASSQRRGTEAFF. For the CDR3, the DNA is TGTGCCAGCAGCCAACGGAGAGGCACTGAAGCTTTCTTT.